This T cell receptor beta chain came from a study of cytomegalovirus exposure and HLA in healthy donors. Across the study: Falling in the Caucasian-associated ancestry cluster were roughly 86% of under 500 genotyped donors.

Study findings and constraints: In a later analysis, a missense DCLRE1C variant was linked to TCR beta V- and J-gene trimming. An observed cluster of highly shared sequence variants was recorded as a likely sequencing artifact. Most of the TCR beta V segments (in an earlier analysis) were productive either about 87% or about 30% of the time.

In the PCR, 60 Vbeta and 13 Jbeta primers were used. The table came from immunoSEQ multiplex PCR; TCRdb's copy has only in-frame clones and leaves some out. The sample lists some 160,000 clones; around 80% were seen once. Trimming stripped 8 bases from V and 6 bases from J, with 18 bases between. The germline CDR1 and CDR2 sequences are GTSNPN and SVGIG (reference sequence). This CDR3 is 13 amino acids long. This clone came up once. Its target is unknown. This sequence joins TRBV30 and TRBJ2-3; the D gene is possibly TRBD2 (7 bases). Material for sequencing was PBMCs. The TCR sequence derives from a woman between 45 and 60 years old in good health and CMV-seronegative. DNA for the CDR3: TGTGCCCGGTGGGGCCGGGGGGCTGATACGCAGTATTTT. This encodes CARWGRGADTQYF.